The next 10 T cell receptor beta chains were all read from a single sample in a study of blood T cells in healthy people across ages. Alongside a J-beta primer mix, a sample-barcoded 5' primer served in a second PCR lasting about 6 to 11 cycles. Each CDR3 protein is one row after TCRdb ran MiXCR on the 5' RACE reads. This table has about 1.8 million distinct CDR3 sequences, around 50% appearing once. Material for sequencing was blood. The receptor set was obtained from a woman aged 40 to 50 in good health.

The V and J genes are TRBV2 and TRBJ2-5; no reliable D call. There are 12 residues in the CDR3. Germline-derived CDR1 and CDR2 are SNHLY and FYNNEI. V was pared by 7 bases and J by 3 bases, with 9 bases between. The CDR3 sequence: CASNRHKETQYF. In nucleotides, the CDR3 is TGTGCCAGCAATCGGCACAAAGAGACCCAGTACTTC.

Here the CDR3 reads CSARDPRRGRETQYF. The CDR3 nucleotides are TGCAGTGCTAGAGACCCTAGGAGGGGGCGAGAGACCCAGTACTTC. The chain recombines TRBV20-1 with TRBJ2-5; D possibly corresponds to TRBD1 (7 bases). CDR1 DFQATT and CDR2 SNEGSKA come from the germline V gene (reference sequence). Between the trimmed V and J ends, which lost 0 bases and 4 bases, there was a span of 15 bases. The CDR3 totals 15 residues.

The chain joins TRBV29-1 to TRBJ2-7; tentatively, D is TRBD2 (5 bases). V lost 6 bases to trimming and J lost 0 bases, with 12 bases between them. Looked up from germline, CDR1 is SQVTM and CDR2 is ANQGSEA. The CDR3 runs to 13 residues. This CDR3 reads CSVLPGDSYEQYF. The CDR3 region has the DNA TGCAGCGTCCTTCCCGGGGACTCCTACGAGCAGTACTTC.

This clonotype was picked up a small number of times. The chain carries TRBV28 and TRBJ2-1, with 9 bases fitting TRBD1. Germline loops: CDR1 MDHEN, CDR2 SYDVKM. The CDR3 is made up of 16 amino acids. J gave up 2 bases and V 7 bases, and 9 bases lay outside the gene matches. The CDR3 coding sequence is TGTGCCAGCAAAAAAACAGGGGGCCGGGCCTACAATGAGCAGTTCTTC. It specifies CASKKTGGRAYNEQFF.

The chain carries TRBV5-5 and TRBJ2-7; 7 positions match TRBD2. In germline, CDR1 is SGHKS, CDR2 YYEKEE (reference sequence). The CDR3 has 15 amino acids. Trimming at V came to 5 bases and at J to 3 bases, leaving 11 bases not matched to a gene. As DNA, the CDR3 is TGTGCCAGCAGTCATCCCGGGACTACCAACTACGAGCAGTACTTC. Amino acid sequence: CASSHPGTTNYEQYF.

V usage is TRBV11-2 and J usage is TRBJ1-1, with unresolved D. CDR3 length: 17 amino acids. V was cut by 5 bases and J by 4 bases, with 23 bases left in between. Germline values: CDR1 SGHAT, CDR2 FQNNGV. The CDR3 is CASSVPIVSSLGTEAFF. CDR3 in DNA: TGTGCCAGCAGCGTCCCTATAGTATCGTCACTGGGCACTGAAGCTTTCTTT.

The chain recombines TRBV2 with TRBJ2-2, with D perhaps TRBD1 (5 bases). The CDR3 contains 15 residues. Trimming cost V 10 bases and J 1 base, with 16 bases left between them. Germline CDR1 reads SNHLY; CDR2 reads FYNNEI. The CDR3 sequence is CATQGRQWNTGELFF. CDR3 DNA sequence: TGTGCCACCCAGGGCCGACAGTGGAACACCGGGGAGCTGTTTTTT.

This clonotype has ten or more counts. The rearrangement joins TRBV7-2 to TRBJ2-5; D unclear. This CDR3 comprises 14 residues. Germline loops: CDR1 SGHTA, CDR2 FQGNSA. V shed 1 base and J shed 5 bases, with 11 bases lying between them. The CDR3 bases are TGTGCCAGCAGCTTAGTCTTAGCCGGGGAGACCCAGTACTTC. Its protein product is CASSLVLAGETQYF.

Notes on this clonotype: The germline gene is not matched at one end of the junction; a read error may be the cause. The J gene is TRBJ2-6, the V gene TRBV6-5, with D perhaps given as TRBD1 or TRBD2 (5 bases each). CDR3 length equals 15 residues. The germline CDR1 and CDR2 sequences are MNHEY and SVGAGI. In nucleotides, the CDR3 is TGTGCCAGCAGTCCACTAGGGTCTGGGGCCGACGTCCTGACTTTC. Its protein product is CASSPLGSGADVLTF.

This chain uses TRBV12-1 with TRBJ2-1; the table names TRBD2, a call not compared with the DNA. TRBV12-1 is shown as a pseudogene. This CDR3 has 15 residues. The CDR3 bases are TGTGCCAGCAAATTCCGGGAGGAGGTTTACAATGAGCAGTTCTTC. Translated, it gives CASKFREEVYNEQFF.